This TCR beta chain was retrieved from a study of technical replicates of blood from a handful of donors (dated by TCRdb to 2015 to 2018). Receptor amplification or capture employed the immunoSEQ multiplex PCR assay. TCRdb provides this immuneACCESS table in a form limited to in-frame rearrangements. Some clones are lacking; in checked studies, under half of them reflect an unresolved V gene, and why the rest are absent is not known. The sample includes about 79,000 clones, with around 90% observed a single time. The top ten clonotypes cover 0.39% of the sample. Concerning this clone: No cognate antigen has been identified for it. Base qualities are not at hand, and no much larger clone is one base apart.

The CDR3 has 13 amino acids, counting the end cysteine and phenylalanine. Of the read, only the CDR3 DNA is kept; its 39 bases are in frame from base 1. For this chain, trimming is 6 bases at the V end and 7 bases at the J end, and the number of junction bases without a gene match is 5. CDR1 and CDR2 were assigned from the germline V gene as MNHNS and SASEGT. Rearrangement joined TRBV6-1 to TRBJ2-7; 11 bases in the junction line up with TRBD1. The receptor was isolated from a human donor in good health. Some clones in this sample may be carry-over from other donors' samples. Sequencing input: T cells isolated from PBMCs. The DNA sequence follows: TGTGCCAGCAGGGACAGGGGGCTCGAAGAGCAGTACTTC. Translated, this gives CASRDRGLEEQYF.